This TCR beta chain comes out of a study of shared clonotypes between healthy human individuals. Note on this clone: The sample carries other DNA sequences with the same CDR3.

Profiled with immunoSEQ multiplex PCR; TCRdb holds only in-frame clones, not every one. The sample has 500,000 or so clones, 90% to 96% seen once; the top ten hold approximately 0.067%. The source material was naive CD4+ T cells sorted from blood. Stated subset: CD45RA+ positively selected. The receptor was derived from a woman aged 30 to 39 in good health.

The CDR3 bases are TGTGCCAGCAGCGTAGCTGGCACAGATACGCAGTATTTT. Translated, it gives CASSVAGTDTQYF. The rearrangement uses TRBV9 and TRBJ2-3, with D uncertain. CDR1 and CDR2 from the germline V gene are SGDLS and YYNGEE. V dropped 0 bases and J dropped 1 base, with 3 bases sitting between them. There are 13 residues in the CDR3.